This record covers a single TCR beta chain. This record belongs to a study of CD8 T cells in Susac syndrome. Across the study: The Susac syndrome patients that were sequenced included over five with active disease and under 10 in remission.

TCR beta sequences were obtained from blood CD8+ and CD4+ T cells. V dropped 3 bases and J dropped 4 bases, with 12 bases sitting between them. The CDR3 runs to 15 residues. Germline V gives CDR1 LNHDA, CDR2 SQIVND (reference sequence). Random hexamers served to reverse transcribe roughly 0.45 to 1 ug RNA. The CDR3 of TCR beta was amplified by immunoSEQ multiplex PCR across 54 Vbeta and 13 Jbeta. TCRdb ran MiXCR on the immunoSEQ multiplex PCR reads and lists one entry per CDR3 protein. The sample carries roughly 200,000 distinct CDR3 sequences, roughly 94% recorded once. This sequence was found in a human donor with Susac syndrome. Material: CD4+ T cells from PBMCs. The rearrangement links TRBV19 to TRBJ2-2; D unclear. The CDR3: CASSIEGSFTGELFF. The CDR3 region has the DNA TGTGCCAGTAGTATTGAAGGCAGCTTCACCGGGGAGCTGTTTTTT.